A selection of T cell receptor beta chains follows, all from one sample in a study of Graves' ophthalmopathy and Graves' hyperthyroidism. A single record per CDR3 protein comes from TCRdb applying MiXCR to the multiplex PCR reads. Among roughly 500,000 distinct CDR3 sequences listed, over 13% were seen once. Material for sequencing was blood. These receptors were collected from a woman aged 25 to 39 with Graves' ophthalmopathy. Both conserved end residues are part of each CDR3. A D gene is named only where the DNA matches it firmly. A clone size is listed for some rows: how often the clone was seen (once, few, many), or a class if it is expanded.

v_call: TRBV11-1
j_call: TRBJ2-7
clone_size: many
d_call: TRBD1
cdr3_aa: CASSPPPGQANYEQYF
cdr3_nt: TGTGCCAGCAGCCCGCCCCCGGGACAGGCCAATTACGAGCAGTACTTC

v_call: TRBV3-1
j_call: TRBJ2-7
clone_size: NA
d_call: NA
cdr3_aa: CASSQEPGTRYEQYF
cdr3_nt: TGTGCCAGCAGCCAAGAACCGGGGACAAGGTACGAGCAGTACTTC

v_call: TRBV28
j_call: TRBJ1-2
clone_size: NA
d_call: NA
cdr3_aa: CASLRGYGYTF
cdr3_nt: TGTGCCAGCCTGAGGGGCTATGGCTACACCTTC

v_call: TRBV27
j_call: TRBJ1-3
clone_size: NA
d_call: TRBD1
cdr3_aa: CASRPQTGGGNTIYF
cdr3_nt: TGTGCCAGCAGGCCACAGACAGGGGGTGGAAACACCATATATTTT

v_call: TRBV7-9
j_call: TRBJ2-2
clone_size: many
d_call: TRBD1
cdr3_aa: CASSQGDRSNTGELFF
cdr3_nt: TGTGCCAGCAGCCAGGGGGACAGATCGAACACCGGGGAGCTGTTTTTT

v_call: TRBV20-1
j_call: TRBJ2-6
clone_size: many
d_call: NA
cdr3_aa: CSARYSGANVLTF
cdr3_nt: TGCAGTGCTAGGTACTCTGGGGCCAACGTCCTGACTTTC

v_call: TRBV6-5
j_call: TRBJ2-7
clone_size: many
d_call: TRBD2
cdr3_aa: CASSYGYGRDYEQYF
cdr3_nt: TGTGCCAGCAGTTACGGGTACGGGAGGGACTACGAGCAGTACTTC

v_call: TRBV12-3/TRBV12-4
j_call: TRBJ2-7
clone_size: NA
d_call: NA
cdr3_aa: CASSLRSRGVYEQYF
cdr3_nt: TGTGCCAGCAGTTTACGCTCCAGGGGGGTCTACGAGCAGTACTTC

v_call: TRBV7-9
j_call: TRBJ1-2
clone_size: many
d_call: TRBD1
cdr3_aa: CASVGTGGYGYTF
cdr3_nt: TGTGCCAGCGTCGGGACAGGGGGCTATGGCTACACCTTC

v_call: TRBV3-1
j_call: TRBJ1-1
clone_size: many
d_call: NA
cdr3_aa: CASSQEAEMNTEAFF
cdr3_nt: TGTGCCAGCAGCCAAGAGGCGGAAATGAACACTGAAGCTTTCTTT

v_call: TRBV6-1
j_call: TRBJ2-2
clone_size: many
d_call: NA
cdr3_aa: CASCTGPGELFF
cdr3_nt: TGTGCCAGCTGCACAGGTCCCGGGGAGCTGTTTTTT

v_call: TRBV27
j_call: TRBJ1-1
clone_size: many
d_call: NA
cdr3_aa: CASTRPRDPQPNTEAFF
cdr3_nt: TGTGCCAGCACCCGACCTAGGGACCCACAGCCGAACACTGAAGCTTTCTTT

v_call: TRBV30
j_call: TRBJ1-1
clone_size: NA
d_call: NA
cdr3_aa: CAWRAAGGLAEAFF
cdr3_nt: TGTGCCTGGAGGGCCGCGGGGGGCCTGGCTGAAGCTTTCTTT

v_call: TRBV11-2
j_call: TRBJ2-7
clone_size: NA
d_call: NA
cdr3_aa: CASSHPNPGEQYF
cdr3_nt: TGCGCCAGCAGCCATCCGAACCCAGGCGAGCAGTACTTC

v_call: TRBV7-9
j_call: TRBJ2-5
clone_size: many
d_call: TRBD1
cdr3_aa: CASSTSGTGRETQYF
cdr3_nt: TGTGCCAGCAGCACTTCCGGGACAGGAAGGGAGACCCAGTACTTC

v_call: TRBV6-1
j_call: TRBJ1-2
clone_size: many
d_call: NA
cdr3_aa: CASRGTGANYGYTF
cdr3_nt: TGTGCCAGCAGGGGTACGGGAGCTAACTATGGCTACACCTTC

v_call: TRBV28
j_call: TRBJ1-1
clone_size: many
d_call: NA
cdr3_aa: CASGKLREPRRNTEAFF
cdr3_nt: TGTGCCAGTGGGAAACTTCGGGAGCCGAGGAGGAACACTGAAGCTTTCTTT

v_call: TRBV20-1
j_call: TRBJ2-5
clone_size: few
d_call: TRBD1
cdr3_aa: CSARAPDRGETQYF
cdr3_nt: TGCAGTGCTAGAGCCCCGGACAGGGGAGAGACCCAGTACTTC

v_call: TRBV10-3
j_call: TRBJ1-5
clone_size: many
d_call: NA
cdr3_aa: CAISESRGGGNQPQHF
cdr3_nt: TGTGCCATCAGTGAGTCGAGGGGCGGGGGCAATCAGCCCCAGCATTTT

v_call: TRBV15
j_call: TRBJ1-1
clone_size: many
d_call: NA
cdr3_aa: CATSNAGRQMTEAFF
cdr3_nt: TGTGCCACCAGCAATGCAGGAAGACAGATGACTGAAGCTTTCTTT

v_call: TRBV5-1
j_call: TRBJ2-2
clone_size: many
d_call: NA
cdr3_aa: CASSWAPNTGELFF
cdr3_nt: TGCGCCAGCAGCTGGGCCCCGAACACCGGGGAGCTGTTTTTT

v_call: TRBV6-1
j_call: TRBJ1-1
clone_size: few
d_call: TRBD1
cdr3_aa: CASSELGQGLQLNTEAFF
cdr3_nt: TGTGCCAGCAGTGAATTGGGACAGGGGCTCCAGTTGAACACTGAAGCTTTCTTT

v_call: TRBV6-5
j_call: TRBJ1-2
clone_size: many
d_call: NA
cdr3_aa: CASSQKGTEGNYGYTF
cdr3_nt: TGTGCCAGCAGCCAAAAAGGGACGGAGGGGAACTATGGCTACACCTTC

v_call: TRBV6-1
j_call: TRBJ2-5
clone_size: many
d_call: TRBD2
cdr3_aa: CASSDGGGAETQYF
cdr3_nt: TGTGCCAGCAGTGATGGCGGGGGGGCGGAGACCCAGTACTTC

v_call: TRBV24-1
j_call: TRBJ2-5
clone_size: many
d_call: NA
cdr3_aa: CATSEGGGPAQETQYF
cdr3_nt: TGTGCCACCAGTGAAGGCGGGGGCCCAGCTCAAGAGACCCAGTACTTC

v_call: TRBV6-5
j_call: TRBJ1-1
clone_size: NA
d_call: NA
cdr3_aa: CASSLDQGETEAFF
cdr3_nt: TGTGCCAGCAGTTTAGATCAGGGAGAGACTGAAGCTTTCTTT

v_call: TRBV6-1
j_call: TRBJ2-2
clone_size: NA
d_call: NA
cdr3_aa: CASSPPMGSSRAGELFF
cdr3_nt: TGTGCCAGCAGTCCCCCTATGGGAAGTTCAAGGGCCGGGGAGCTGTTTTTT